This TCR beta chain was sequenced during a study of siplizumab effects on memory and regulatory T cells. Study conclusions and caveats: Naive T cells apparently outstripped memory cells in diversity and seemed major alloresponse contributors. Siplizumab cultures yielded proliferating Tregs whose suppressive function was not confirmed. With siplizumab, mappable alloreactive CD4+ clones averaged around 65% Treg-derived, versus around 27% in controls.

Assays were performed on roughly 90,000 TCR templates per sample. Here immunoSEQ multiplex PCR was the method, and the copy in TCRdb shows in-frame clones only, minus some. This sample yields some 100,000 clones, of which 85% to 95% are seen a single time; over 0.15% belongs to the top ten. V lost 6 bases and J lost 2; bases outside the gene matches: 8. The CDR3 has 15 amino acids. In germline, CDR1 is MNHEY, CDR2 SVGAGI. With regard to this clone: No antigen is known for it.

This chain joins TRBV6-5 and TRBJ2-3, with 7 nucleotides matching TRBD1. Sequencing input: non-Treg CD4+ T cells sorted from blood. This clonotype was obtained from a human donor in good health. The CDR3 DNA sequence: TGTGCCAGCAGCGCTGAGGACAGGTTCACAGATACGCAGTATTTT. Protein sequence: CASSAEDRFTDTQYF.